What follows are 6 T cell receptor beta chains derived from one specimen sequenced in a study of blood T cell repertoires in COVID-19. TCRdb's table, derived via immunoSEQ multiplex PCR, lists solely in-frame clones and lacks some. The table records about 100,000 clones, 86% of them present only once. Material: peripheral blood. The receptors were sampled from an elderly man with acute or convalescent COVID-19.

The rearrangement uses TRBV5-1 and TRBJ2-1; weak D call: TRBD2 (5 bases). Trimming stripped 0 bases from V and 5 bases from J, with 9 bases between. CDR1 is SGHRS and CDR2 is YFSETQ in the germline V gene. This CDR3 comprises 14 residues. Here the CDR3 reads CASSLAVGNNEQFF. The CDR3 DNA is TGCGCCAGCAGCTTGGCGGTCGGGAACAATGAGCAGTTCTTC.

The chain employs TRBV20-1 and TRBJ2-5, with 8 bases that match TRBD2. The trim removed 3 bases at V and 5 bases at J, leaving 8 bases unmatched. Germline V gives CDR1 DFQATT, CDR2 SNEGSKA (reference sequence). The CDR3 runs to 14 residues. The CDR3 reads CSASSGAGVETQYF. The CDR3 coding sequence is TGCAGTGCTAGTTCCGGAGCGGGAGTGGAGACCCAGTACTTC.

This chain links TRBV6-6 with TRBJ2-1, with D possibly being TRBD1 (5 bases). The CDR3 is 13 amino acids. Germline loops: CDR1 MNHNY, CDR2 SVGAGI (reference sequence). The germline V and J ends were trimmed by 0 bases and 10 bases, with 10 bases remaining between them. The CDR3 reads CASSYSQGYEQFF. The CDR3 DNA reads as TGTGCCAGCAGTTACTCGCAGGGATACGAGCAGTTCTTC.

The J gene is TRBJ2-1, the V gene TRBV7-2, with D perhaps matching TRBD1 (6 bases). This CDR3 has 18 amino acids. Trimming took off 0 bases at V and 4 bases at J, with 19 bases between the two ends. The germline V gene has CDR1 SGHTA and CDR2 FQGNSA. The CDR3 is CASSLAGALGDRYNEQFF. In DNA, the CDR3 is TGTGCCAGCAGCTTAGCGGGGGCCTTGGGAGATAGGTACAATGAGCAGTTCTTC. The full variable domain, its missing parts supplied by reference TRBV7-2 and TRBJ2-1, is GAGVSQSPSNKVTEKGKDVELRCDPISGHTALYWYRQSLGQGLEFLIYFQGNSAPDKSGLPSDRFSAERTGGSVSTLTIQRTQQEDSAVYLCASSLAGALGDRYNEQFFGPGTRLTVL.

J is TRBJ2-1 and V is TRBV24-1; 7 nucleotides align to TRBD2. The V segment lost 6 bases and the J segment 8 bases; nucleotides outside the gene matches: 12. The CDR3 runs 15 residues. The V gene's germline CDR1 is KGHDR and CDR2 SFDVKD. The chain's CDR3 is CATSRPSPAGDEQFF. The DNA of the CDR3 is TGTGCCACCAGTCGGCCCAGTCCGGCGGGGGATGAGCAGTTCTTC.

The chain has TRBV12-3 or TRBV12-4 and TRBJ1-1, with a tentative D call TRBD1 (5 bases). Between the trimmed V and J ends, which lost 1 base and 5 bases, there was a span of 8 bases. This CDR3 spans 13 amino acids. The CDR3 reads CASSLDGGTEAFF. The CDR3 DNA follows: TGTGCCAGCAGTTTAGATGGGGGGACTGAAGCTTTCTTT.